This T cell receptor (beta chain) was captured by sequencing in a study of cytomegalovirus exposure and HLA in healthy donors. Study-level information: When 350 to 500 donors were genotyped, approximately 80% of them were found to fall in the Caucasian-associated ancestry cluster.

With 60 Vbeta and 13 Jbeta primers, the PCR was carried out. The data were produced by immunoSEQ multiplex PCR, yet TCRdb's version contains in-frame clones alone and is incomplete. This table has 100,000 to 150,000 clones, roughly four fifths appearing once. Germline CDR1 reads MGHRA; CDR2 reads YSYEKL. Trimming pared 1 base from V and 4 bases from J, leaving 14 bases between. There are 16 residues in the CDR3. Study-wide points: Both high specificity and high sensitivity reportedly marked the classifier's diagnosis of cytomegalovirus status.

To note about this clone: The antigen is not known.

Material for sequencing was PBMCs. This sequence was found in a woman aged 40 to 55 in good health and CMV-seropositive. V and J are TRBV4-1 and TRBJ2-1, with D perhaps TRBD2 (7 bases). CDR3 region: CASSQGGRGGYNEQFF. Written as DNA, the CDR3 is TGCGCCAGCAGCCAAGGAGGGAGGGGGGGATACAATGAGCAGTTCTTC.